The source of this TCR beta chain is a study of T-cell memory formation after mild COVID-19. This clonotype has at least ten counts. The V segment lost 4 bases and the J segment 10 bases; nucleotides outside the gene matches: 10. Germline values: CDR1 ENHRY, CDR2 SYGVKD. This CDR3 spans 15 amino acids. TCRdb re-derived calls from the 5' RACE reads in MiXCR, one entry per CDR3 protein. The profile covers some 350,000 distinct CDR3 sequences, with 15% to 20% appearing a single time and about 22% taken by the ten largest. Sequencing was performed on PBMCs or a T cell subset sorted from them (not recorded which). The genes are TRBV10-3 and TRBJ2-1, with 10 bases matching TRBD2. The source of this sequence is a man younger than 35 who had mild COVID-19 (a few samples of this study predate the infection). Cell type and time point are not known. CDR3 amino acids: CAISAGTSEVTEQFF. The CDR3 DNA follows: TGTGCCATCAGTGCGGGGACTAGCGAGGTCACGGAGCAGTTCTTC.